The 13 T cell receptor beta chains given below trace back to one sample, sequenced in a study of shared clonotypes between healthy human individuals. Naive CD8 cells, CD45RO-negative and positively selected for CCR7, excluded terminally differentiated effector memory CD45RA+ cells. TCRdb's copy holds only in-frame clones and misses some; the assay was immunoSEQ multiplex PCR. Among millions of clones listed, under 95% were seen once. Input material: naive CD8+ T cells from PBMCs. Source of these receptors: a young man in good health. Some clones in this sample may be carry-over from other donors' samples.

The CDR3 loop reads CASSTWTNYNEQFF. CDR3 in DNA: TGTGCCAGCAGCACTTGGACTAACTACAATGAGCAGTTCTTC. V and J are TRBV13 and TRBJ2-1; possibly TRBD2 for D (6 bases). CDR1 and CDR2 from the germline V gene are PRHDT and FYEKMQ (reference sequence). The CDR3 extends over 14 amino acids. Trimming took 5 bases from V and 3 from J, leaving 11 bases between them.

The J gene is TRBJ2-1, the V gene TRBV7-8; D possibly corresponds to TRBD2 (6 bases). V was clipped by 10 bases and J by 1 base, with 17 bases between them. Germline V gene sequence: CDR1 SGHVS, CDR2 FQNEAQ. The CDR3 length is 15 residues. The CDR3 DNA reads TGTGCCACACTATCCCGGAGCGGGTCCTACAATGAGCAGTTCTTC. It yields the protein CATLSRSGSYNEQFF.

The V gene is TRBV2, the J gene TRBJ2-1; the match to TRBD2 covers 10 bases. CDR3 length: 16 amino acids. V lost 0 bases, J lost 6 bases, and 5 bases stayed unmatched. Germline CDR1 and CDR2: SNHLY and FYNNEI. The DNA for the CDR3 is TGTGCCAGCAGTGAAGCGGCTAGCGGGGGCCCCAATGAGCAGTTCTTC. Translating gives CASSEAASGGPNEQFF.

The chain combines TRBV28 with TRBJ2-7; maybe TRBD1 (6 bases). CDR1 and CDR2 (germline): MDHEN, SYDVKM. The CDR3 is 13 amino acids. V lost 7 bases and J 2 bases, leaving 12 bases between the germline ends. Written as DNA, the CDR3 is TGTGCCAGCAAGTTGGCAGGGGCCTACGAGCAGTACTTC. Protein sequence: CASKLAGAYEQYF. Full variable domain (outside the CDR3, taken from reference TRBV28 and TRBJ2-7): DVKVTQSSRYLVKRTGEKVFLECVQDMDHENMFWYRQDPGLGLRLIYFSYDVKMKEKGDIPEGYSVSREKKERFSLILESASTNQTSMYLCASKLAGAYEQYFGPGTRLTVT.

This clone was observed a single time. The chain combines TRBV28 with TRBJ2-2; 12 bases line up with TRBD1. Germline trimming cut 3 bases from V and 5 bases from J; bases unmatched to any gene: 16. The CDR3 length is 20 residues. CDR1 and CDR2 (germline): MDHEN, SYDVKM. The chain's CDR3 is CASSFVLFRDRGRRTGELFF. The CDR3 DNA reads as TGTGCCAGCAGTTTCGTCTTATTTCGGGACAGGGGGCGACGAACCGGGGAGCTGTTTTTT.

V gene TRBV6-6 combines with J gene TRBJ2-7; no definite D call. The germline V gene encodes CDR1 MNHNY and CDR2 SVGAGI (reference sequence). V gave up 2 bases and J gave up 6 bases, with 17 bases separating them. This CDR3 is 15 amino acids long. CDR3 protein: CASSYTSPTQCEQYF. CDR3 sequence (DNA): TGTGCCAGCAGTTACACCTCCCCTACCCAGTGCGAGCAGTACTTC.

This chain joins TRBV5-1 and TRBJ2-5; perhaps TRBD1 as D (6 bases). Looked up from germline, CDR1 is SGHRS and CDR2 is YFSETQ. The CDR3 consists of 14 residues. Trimming removed 1 base from V and 1 base from J, with 8 bases in between. The CDR3 is CASSLWGPQETQYF. The CDR3 DNA reads as TGCGCCAGCAGCTTGTGGGGGCCCCAAGAGACCCAGTACTTC. The entire variable domain, with the rest obtained from reference TRBV5-1 and TRBJ2-5, is as follows: KAGVTQTPRYLIKTRGQQVTLSCSPISGHRSVSWYQQTPGQGLQFLFEYFSETQRNKGNFPGRFSGRQFSNSRSEMNVSTLELGDSALYLCASSLWGPQETQYFGPGTRLLVL.

This chain joins TRBV5-1 and TRBJ2-3, with D maybe TRBD2 (5 bases). The CDR3 totals 16 residues. Germline assignment: CDR1 SGHRS and CDR2 YFSETQ. Trimming cost V 3 bases and J 4 bases, with 18 bases left between them. The CDR3 sequence: CASSSEGGVRPDTQYF. The CDR3 nucleotides are TGCGCCAGCAGCTCCGAGGGTGGAGTGAGGCCAGATACGCAGTATTTT.

The rearrangement uses TRBV30 and TRBJ2-1, with 10 bases lining up with TRBD2. This CDR3 has 14 residues. With V trimmed by 0 bases and J by 8 bases, 4 bases remained unmatched. CDR1 is GTSNPN and CDR2 is SVGIG in the germline V gene (reference sequence). DNA for the CDR3: TGTGCCTGGAGTGTAACTAGCGGGAAGGATGAGCAGTTCTTC. Protein: CAWSVTSGKDEQFF.

The chain carries TRBV11-2 and TRBJ2-1; TRBD2 might be the D (6 bases). This CDR3 has 14 residues. The ends were cut back, 1 base at V and 9 bases at J, with 13 bases in the middle. Germline-derived CDR1 and CDR2 are SGHAT and FQNNGV. The CDR3 is CASSLGPGVSEQFF. The CDR3 region has the DNA TGTGCCAGCAGCTTAGGTCCGGGAGTGAGTGAGCAGTTCTTC.

The V and J genes are TRBV29-1 and TRBJ2-2; D perhaps matches TRBD2 (6 bases). This CDR3 has 13 residues. Trimming pared 5 bases from V and 1 base from J, leaving 8 bases between. Per germline, CDR1 SQVTM and CDR2 ANQGSEA. CDR3 nucleotide sequence: TGCAGCGTTAGGGGAGGGAACACCGGGGAGCTGTTTTTT. Residues: CSVRGGNTGELFF.

On this clone: The sample has other DNA sequences that encode this CDR3 too. This rearrangement joins TRBV27 to TRBJ2-7; 7 bases agree with TRBD1. CDR1 MNHEY and CDR2 SMNVEV come from the germline V gene (reference sequence). The CDR3 covers 14 residues. V was clipped by 6 bases and J by 1 base; unmatched bases: 6. Written as DNA, the CDR3 is TGTGCCAGCAGGAGGGACAGACTATCCTACGAGCAGTACTTC. As protein: CASRRDRLSYEQYF.

This sequence joins TRBV27 and TRBJ1-5; D remains ambiguous. The CDR3 totals 12 residues. V dropped 5 bases and J dropped 5 bases, with 7 bases sitting between them. The V gene's germline CDR1 is MNHEY and CDR2 SMNVEV (reference sequence). Here the CDR3 reads CASSRLDQPQHF. The CDR3 DNA reads as TGTGCCAGCAGTCGGCTCGATCAGCCCCAGCATTTT.